This is a list of T cell receptor beta chains from one sample in a study of blood T cell repertoires in COVID-19. Clones were read by immunoSEQ multiplex PCR, and TCRdb kept only the in-frame ones, dropping some. The sample carries 95,000 to 150,000 clones, roughly 90% recorded once. Sequencing was carried out using peripheral blood. The receptors originated from a woman in her fifties or sixties with COVID-19, enrolled during active disease. Both conserved end residues are part of each CDR3. The D gene is left open where the match is weak. Expanded clones get a size class; other rows say once, few or many, or leave the size out.

TRBJ1-5	TRBD1	TRBV7-2	NA	TGTGCCAGCAGCTTGTTCAGGGGGGCCAATCAGCCCCAGCATTTT	CASSLFRGANQPQHF
TRBJ1-1	NA	TRBV14	NA	TGTGCCAGCAGTCAACTCAGGATGGCCACTGAAGCTTTCTTT	CASSQLRMATEAFF
TRBJ1-6	TRBD1	TRBV7-2	NA	TGTGCCAGCAGCTTATCCAGGGGGCGATCACCCCTCCACTTT	CASSLSRGRSPLHF
TRBJ2-1	TRBD1	TRBV5-1	NA	TGCGCCAGCAGCTTGAGGGGGACAGGGGAGACCAATGAGCAGTTCTTC	CASSLRGTGETNEQFF
TRBJ1-1	NA	TRBV5-1	once	TGCGCCAGCAGCTTGTCAACAGGGAACACTGAAGCTTTCTTT	CASSLSTGNTEAFF
TRBJ2-3	TRBD2	TRBV19	NA	TGTGCCAGTAGTACGACGACTAGCGGGGGAGGGACAGATACGCAGTATTTT	CASSTTTSGGGTDTQYF
TRBJ2-1	NA	TRBV6-6	NA	TGTGCCAGCAGAGATCAGGGGGGTACCTACAATGAGCAGTTCTTC	CASRDQGGTYNEQFF
TRBJ1-5	TRBD1	TRBV19	few	TGTGCCAGTAGTATAGTGAGGGCAGGGGGCAGGTCCAGCAATCAGCCCCAGCATTTT	CASSIVRAGGRSSNQPQHF
TRBJ1-2	NA	TRBV27	NA	TGTGCCAGCAGTCCCCTGGGGGGGTATGGCTACACCTTC	CASSPLGGYGYTF
TRBJ1-1	TRBD1	TRBV11-2	NA	TGTGCCAGCAGGTTCTCGACAGGGGGCACCACTGAAGCTTTCTTT	CASRFSTGGTTEAFF
TRBJ1-5	TRBD1	TRBV27	once	TGTGCCAGCAGCCGAGACAGGGCCAGTCAGCCCCAGCATTTT	CASSRDRASQPQHF